This TCR beta chain stems from a study of T cell repertoires in cytomegalovirus infection. Study details: Through public TCR beta signatures, both CMV infection and matching HLA type were indicated. Whole-study findings and limits: Summed frequency of public TCR beta families distinguished CMV carriers with the relevant HLA.

One entry per CDR3 protein results from TCRdb running MiXCR on the reads. The sample holds about 340,000 distinct CDR3 sequences, about 28% seen once. Germline values: CDR1 SGHVS, CDR2 FNYEAQ. V gave up 0 bases and J gave up 8 bases, with 5 bases separating them. CDR3 size: 13 residues. This clonotype has more than one count but fewer than ten. The antigen remains unidentified. The sequence was collected from a human donor in good health (CMV status not recorded). Some clones in this sample may be carry-over from other donors' samples. The sample consisted of cultured PBMCs, taken from culture after CMV antigen stimulation. The chain employs TRBV7-6 and TRBJ1-6; D is undetermined. In nucleotides, the CDR3 is TGTGCCAGCAGCTTAGCCCAGGATTCACCCCTCCACTTT. Amino acids: CASSLAQDSPLHF.